This T cell receptor beta chain was sequenced in a study of beta chain features in type 1 diabetes. Using CD45RO/CCR7/CD25/CD127/CD95/CD27, CD4+ naive, central memory, regulatory and stem cell-like memory cells were sorted. The CDR3 loop spans 14 amino acids. Per germline, CDR1 MDHEN and CDR2 SYDVKM. Trimming pared 7 bases from V and 3 bases from J, leaving 16 bases between. The sequenced template was cDNA made from the entire isolated RNA. Generated by immunoSEQ multiplex PCR, the TCRdb table keeps only in-frame clones and is missing some. Of around 300,000 clones in the sample, approximately 16% were seen once. To note about this clone: Antigen: not known.

General study findings and limits: Naive, central memory and Treg TCRB repertoires appeared more alike in patients than in healthy donors. Using cDNA template may skew counts toward highly expressing activated cells. There was a moderate but significant shortening of TCRB CDR3s in all four CD4+ subsets of Type 1 diabetes patients.

The chain is built from TRBV28 and TRBJ2-7; no firm D call. Material for sequencing was naive CD4+ T cells from blood. The clonotype was recovered from a man aged 18 to 30 with type 1 diabetes. The CDR3 coding sequence is TGTGCCAGCACCGATGACACATTAGTCTACGAGCAGTACTTC. Translated, it gives CASTDDTLVYEQYF.